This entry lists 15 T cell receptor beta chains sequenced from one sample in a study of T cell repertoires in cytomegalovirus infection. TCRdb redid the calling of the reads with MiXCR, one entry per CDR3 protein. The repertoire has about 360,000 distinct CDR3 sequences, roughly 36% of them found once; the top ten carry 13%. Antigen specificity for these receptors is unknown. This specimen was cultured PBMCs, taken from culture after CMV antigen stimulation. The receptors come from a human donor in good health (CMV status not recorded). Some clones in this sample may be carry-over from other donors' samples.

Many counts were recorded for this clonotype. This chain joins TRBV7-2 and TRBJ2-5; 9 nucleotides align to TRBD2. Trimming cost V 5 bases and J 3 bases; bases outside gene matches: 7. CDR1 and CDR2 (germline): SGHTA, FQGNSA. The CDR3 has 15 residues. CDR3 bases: TGTGCCAGCAGCCCCGACGGCGGGAGGGAAGAGACCCAGTACTTC. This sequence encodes CASSPDGGREETQYF. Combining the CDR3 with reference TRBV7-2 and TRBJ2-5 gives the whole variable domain GAGVSQSPSNKVTEKGKDVELRCDPISGHTALYWYRQSLGQGLEFLIYFQGNSAPDKSGLPSDRFSAERTGGSVSTLTIQRTQQEDSAVYLCASSPDGGREETQYFGPGTRLLVL.

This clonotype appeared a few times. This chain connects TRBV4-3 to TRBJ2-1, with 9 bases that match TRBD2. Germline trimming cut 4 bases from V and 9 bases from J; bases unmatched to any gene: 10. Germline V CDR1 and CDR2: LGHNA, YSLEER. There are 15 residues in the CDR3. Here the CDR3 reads CASSPTTGLATEQFF. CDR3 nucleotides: TGCGCCAGCAGCCCCACGACAGGACTAGCGACTGAGCAGTTCTTC.

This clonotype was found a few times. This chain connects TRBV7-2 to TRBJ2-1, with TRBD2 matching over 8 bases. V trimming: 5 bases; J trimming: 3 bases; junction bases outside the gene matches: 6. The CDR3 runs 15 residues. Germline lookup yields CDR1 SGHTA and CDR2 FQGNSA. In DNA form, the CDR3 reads TGTGCCAGCAGCCTGGATAGCGGGAACTACAATGAGCAGTTCTTC. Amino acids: CASSLDSGNYNEQFF.

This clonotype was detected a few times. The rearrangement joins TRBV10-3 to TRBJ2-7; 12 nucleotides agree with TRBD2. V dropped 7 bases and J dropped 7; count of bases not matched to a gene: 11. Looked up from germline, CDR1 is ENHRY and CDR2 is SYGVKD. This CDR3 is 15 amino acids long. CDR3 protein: CAINLAGGPVGEQYF. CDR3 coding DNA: TGTGCCATCAATCTAGCGGGAGGGCCGGTTGGAGAGCAGTACTTC.

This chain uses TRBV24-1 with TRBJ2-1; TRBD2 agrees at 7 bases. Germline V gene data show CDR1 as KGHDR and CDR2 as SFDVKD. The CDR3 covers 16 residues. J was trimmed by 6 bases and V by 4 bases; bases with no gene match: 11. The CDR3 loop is CATSDPDWGGGNEQFF. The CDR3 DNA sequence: TGTGCCACCAGTGACCCGGACTGGGGGGGGGGCAATGAGCAGTTCTTC.

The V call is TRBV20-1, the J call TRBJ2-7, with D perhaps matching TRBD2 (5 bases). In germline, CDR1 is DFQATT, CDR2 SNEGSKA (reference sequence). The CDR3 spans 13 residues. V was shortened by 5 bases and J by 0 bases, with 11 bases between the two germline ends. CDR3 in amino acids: CSASDGNSYEQYV. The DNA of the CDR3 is TGCAGTGCTTCGGACGGGAACTCCTACGAGCAGTACGTC.

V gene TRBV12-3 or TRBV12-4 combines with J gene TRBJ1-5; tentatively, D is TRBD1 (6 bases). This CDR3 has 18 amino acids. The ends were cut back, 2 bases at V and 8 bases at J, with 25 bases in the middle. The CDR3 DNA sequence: TGTGCCAGCAGTTTATATTCACAGGGCCTTCGGAACATCAAGCCCCAGCATTTT. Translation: CASSLYSQGLRNIKPQHF.

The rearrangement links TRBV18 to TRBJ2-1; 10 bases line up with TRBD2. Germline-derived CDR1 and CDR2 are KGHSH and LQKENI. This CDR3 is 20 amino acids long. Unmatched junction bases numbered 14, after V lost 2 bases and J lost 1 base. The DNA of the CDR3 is TGTGCCAGCTCACCAAGGAGGCTAGCGGGAGCGACGAGTTCCTACAATGAGCAGTTCTTC. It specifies CASSPRRLAGATSSYNEQFF.

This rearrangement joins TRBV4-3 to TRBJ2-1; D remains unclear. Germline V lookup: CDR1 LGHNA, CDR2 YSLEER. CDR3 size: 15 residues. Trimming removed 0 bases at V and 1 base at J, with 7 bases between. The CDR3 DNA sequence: TGCGCCAGCAGCCAAGAAATACTATCCTACAATGAGCAGTTCTTC. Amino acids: CASSQEILSYNEQFF.

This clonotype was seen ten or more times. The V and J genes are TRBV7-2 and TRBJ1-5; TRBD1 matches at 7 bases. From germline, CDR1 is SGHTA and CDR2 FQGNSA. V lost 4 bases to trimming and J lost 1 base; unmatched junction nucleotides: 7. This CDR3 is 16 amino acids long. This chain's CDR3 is CASSSPGGGSNQPQHF. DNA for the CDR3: TGTGCCAGCAGCTCCCCAGGGGGAGGGAGCAATCAGCCCCAGCATTTT.

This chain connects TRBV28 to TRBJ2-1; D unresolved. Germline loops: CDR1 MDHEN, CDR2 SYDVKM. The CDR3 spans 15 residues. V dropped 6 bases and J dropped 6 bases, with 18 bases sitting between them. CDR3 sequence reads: CASSLGLANGNEQFF. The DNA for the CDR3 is TGTGCCAGCAGCCTCGGGCTCGCAAATGGCAATGAGCAGTTCTTC.

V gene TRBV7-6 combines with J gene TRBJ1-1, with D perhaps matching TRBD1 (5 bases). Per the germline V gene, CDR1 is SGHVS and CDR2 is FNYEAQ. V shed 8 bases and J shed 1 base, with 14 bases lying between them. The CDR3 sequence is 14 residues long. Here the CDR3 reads CASYAWGENTEAFF. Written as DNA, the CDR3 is TGTGCCAGCTACGCTTGGGGCGAGAACACTGAAGCTTTCTTT.

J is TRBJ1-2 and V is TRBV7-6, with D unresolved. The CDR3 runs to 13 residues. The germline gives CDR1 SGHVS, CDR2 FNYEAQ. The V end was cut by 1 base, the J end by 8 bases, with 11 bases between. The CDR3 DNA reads TGTGCCAGCAGCTTAGGAGCCAGCGGGGGCTACACCTTC. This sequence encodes CASSLGASGGYTF.

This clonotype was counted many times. The CDR3 DNA sequence: TGTGCCAGCAGCTTAGGCAGGACAGTGACTAGCACAGATACGCAGTATTTT. It specifies CASSLGRTVTSTDTQYF. The rearrangement joins TRBV7-9 to TRBJ2-3; D may be TRBD1 (6 bases). The CDR3 extends over 17 amino acids. V lost 1 base and J 0 bases, leaving 14 bases between the germline ends. From germline, CDR1 is SEHNR and CDR2 FQNEAQ (reference sequence).

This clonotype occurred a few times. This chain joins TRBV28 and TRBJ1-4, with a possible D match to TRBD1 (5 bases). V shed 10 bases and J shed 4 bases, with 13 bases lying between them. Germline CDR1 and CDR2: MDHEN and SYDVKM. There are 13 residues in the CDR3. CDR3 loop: CATSGGGNEKLFF. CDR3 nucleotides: TGTGCCACCTCCGGGGGAGGTAATGAAAAACTGTTTTTT.